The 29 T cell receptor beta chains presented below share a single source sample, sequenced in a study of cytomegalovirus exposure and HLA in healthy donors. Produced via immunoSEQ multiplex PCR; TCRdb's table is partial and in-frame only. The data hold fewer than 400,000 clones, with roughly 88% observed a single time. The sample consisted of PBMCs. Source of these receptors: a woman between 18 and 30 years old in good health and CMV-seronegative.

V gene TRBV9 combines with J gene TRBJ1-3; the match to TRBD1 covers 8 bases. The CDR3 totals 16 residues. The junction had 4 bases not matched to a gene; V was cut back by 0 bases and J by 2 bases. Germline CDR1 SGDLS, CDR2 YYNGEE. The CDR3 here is CASSVDRGAAGNTIYF. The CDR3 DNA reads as TGTGCCAGCAGCGTAGACAGGGGGGCGGCTGGAAACACCATATATTTT.

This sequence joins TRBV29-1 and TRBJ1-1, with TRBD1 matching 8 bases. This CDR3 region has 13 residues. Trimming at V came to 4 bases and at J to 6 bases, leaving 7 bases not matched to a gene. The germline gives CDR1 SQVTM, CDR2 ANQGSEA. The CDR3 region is CSVVPGGKAEAFF. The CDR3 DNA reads TGCAGCGTTGTTCCAGGGGGCAAGGCTGAAGCTTTCTTT.

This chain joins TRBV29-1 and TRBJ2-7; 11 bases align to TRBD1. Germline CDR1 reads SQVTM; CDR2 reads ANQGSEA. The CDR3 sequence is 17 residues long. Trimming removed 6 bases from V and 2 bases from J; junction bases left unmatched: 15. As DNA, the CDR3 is TGCAGCGTGGGGGGACAGGGGGTGAGAGGATACACCTACGAGCAGTACTTC. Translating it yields CSVGGQGVRGYTYEQYF.

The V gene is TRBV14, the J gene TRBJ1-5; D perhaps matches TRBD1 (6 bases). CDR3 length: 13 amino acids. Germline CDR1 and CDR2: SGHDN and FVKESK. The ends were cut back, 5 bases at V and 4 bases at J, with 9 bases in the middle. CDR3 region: CASSSGQNQPQHF. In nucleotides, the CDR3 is TGTGCCAGCAGCTCCGGACAGAATCAGCCCCAGCATTTT.

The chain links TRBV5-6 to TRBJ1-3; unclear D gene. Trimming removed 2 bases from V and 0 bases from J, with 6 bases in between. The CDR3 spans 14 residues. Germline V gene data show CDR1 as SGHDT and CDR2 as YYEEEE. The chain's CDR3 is CASSFPFSGNTIYF. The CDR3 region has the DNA TGTGCCAGCAGCTTTCCCTTCTCTGGAAACACCATATATTTT.

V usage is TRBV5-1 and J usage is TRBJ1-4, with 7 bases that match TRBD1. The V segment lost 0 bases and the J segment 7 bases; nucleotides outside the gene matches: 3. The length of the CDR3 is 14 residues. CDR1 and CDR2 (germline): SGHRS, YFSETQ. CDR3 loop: CASSLEGAREKLFF. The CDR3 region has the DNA TGCGCCAGCAGCTTGGAGGGGGCTCGTGAAAAACTGTTTTTT.

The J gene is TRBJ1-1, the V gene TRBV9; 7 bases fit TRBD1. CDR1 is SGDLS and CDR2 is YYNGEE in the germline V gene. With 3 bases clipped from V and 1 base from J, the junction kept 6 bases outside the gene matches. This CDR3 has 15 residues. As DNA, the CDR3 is TGTGCCAGCAGCGATGGACAGGTGACGAACACTGAAGCTTTCTTT. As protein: CASSDGQVTNTEAFF.

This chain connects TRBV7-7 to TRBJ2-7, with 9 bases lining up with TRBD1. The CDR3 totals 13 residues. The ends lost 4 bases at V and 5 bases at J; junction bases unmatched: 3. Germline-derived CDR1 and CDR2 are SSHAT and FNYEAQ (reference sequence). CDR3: CASSSWDRDEQYF. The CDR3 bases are TGTGCCAGCAGCTCATGGGACAGGGACGAGCAGTACTTC.

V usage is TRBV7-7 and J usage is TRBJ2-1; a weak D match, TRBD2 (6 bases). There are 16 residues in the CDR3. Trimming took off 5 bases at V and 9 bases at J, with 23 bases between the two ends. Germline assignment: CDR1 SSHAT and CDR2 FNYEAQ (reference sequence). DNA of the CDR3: TGTGCCAGCAGCCCTCGGGCTGCGCGGGATGGCGGTGAGCAGTTCTTC. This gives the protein CASSPRAARDGGEQFF.

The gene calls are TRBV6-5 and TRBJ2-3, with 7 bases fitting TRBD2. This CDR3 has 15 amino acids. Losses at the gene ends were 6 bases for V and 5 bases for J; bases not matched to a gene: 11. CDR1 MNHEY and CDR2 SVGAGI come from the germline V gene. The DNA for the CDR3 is TGTGCCAGCAGAACCTTCTCGACTAGCCGAGATACGCAGTATTTT. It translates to CASRTFSTSRDTQYF.

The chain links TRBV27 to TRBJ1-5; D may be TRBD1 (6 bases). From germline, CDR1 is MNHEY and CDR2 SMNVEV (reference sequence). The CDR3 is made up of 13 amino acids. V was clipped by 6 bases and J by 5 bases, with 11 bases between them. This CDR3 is CASSQQGDQPQHF. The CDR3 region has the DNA TGTGCCAGCAGCCAACAGGGTGATCAGCCCCAGCATTTT.

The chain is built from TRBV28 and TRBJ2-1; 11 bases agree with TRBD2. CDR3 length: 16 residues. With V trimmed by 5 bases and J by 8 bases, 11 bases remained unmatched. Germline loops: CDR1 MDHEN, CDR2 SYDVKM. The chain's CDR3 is CASSPHSGRALDEQFF. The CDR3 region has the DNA TGTGCCAGCAGTCCTCATAGCGGGAGGGCCCTGGATGAGCAGTTCTTC.

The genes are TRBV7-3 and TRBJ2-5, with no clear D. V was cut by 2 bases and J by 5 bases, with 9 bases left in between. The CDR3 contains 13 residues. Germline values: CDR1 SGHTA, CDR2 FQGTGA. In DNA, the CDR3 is TGTGCCAGCAGCTTATGGCGGAGTGAGACCCAGTACTTC. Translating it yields CASSLWRSETQYF.

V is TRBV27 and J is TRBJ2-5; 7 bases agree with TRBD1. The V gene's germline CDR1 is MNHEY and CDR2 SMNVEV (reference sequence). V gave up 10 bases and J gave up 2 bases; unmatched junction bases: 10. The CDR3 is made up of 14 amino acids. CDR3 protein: CATRGPLEQETQYF. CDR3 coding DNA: TGTGCCACAAGGGGGCCCCTAGAGCAAGAGACCCAGTACTTC.

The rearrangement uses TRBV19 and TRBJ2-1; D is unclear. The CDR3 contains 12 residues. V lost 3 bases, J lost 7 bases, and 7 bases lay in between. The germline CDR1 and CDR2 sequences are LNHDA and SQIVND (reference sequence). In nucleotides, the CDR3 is TGTGCCAGTAGTATCTCCTTTAATGAGCAGTTCTTC. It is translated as CASSISFNEQFF.

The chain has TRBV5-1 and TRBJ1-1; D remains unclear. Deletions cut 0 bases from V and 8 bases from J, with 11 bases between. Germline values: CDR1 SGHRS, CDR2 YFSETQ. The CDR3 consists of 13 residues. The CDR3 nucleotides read TGCGCCAGCAGCTTGGCCGGGGAGACCGAAGCTTTCTTT. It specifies CASSLAGETEAFF.

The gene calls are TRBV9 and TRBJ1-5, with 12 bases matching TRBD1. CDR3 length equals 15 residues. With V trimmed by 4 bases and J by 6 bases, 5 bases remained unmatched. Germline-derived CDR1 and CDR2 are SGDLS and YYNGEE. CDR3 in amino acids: CASSLGTGGTQPQHF. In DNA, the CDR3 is TGTGCCAGCAGCCTCGGGACAGGGGGCACTCAGCCCCAGCATTTT. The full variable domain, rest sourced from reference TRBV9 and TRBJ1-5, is DSGVTQTPKHLITATGQRVTLRCSPRSGDLSVYWYQQSLDQGLQFLIQYYNGEERAKGNILERFSAQQFPDLHSELNLSSLELGDSALYFCASSLGTGGTQPQHFGDGTRLSIL.

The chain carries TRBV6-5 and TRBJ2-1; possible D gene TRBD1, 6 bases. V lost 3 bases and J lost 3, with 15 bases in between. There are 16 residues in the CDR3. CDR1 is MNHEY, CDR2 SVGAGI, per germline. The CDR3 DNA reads TGTGCCAGCAGTTATGCCACAGGGATGTACTACAATGAGCAGTTCTTC. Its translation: CASSYATGMYYNEQFF.

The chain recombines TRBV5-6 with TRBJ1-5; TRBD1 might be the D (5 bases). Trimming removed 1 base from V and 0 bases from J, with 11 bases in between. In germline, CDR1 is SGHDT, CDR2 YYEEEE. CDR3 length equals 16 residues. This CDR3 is CASSLQGGASNQPQHF. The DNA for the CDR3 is TGTGCCAGCAGCTTGCAGGGCGGGGCTAGCAATCAGCCCCAGCATTTT.

This CDR3 is CASSPTRTGGTGELFF. The CDR3 DNA follows: TGTGCCAGCAGCCCTACCAGGACAGGGGGCACCGGGGAGCTGTTTTTT. The chain joins TRBV7-3 to TRBJ2-2; TRBD1 aligns across 10 bases. The CDR3 covers 16 residues. The V and J ends lost 5 bases and 4 bases, in that order; junction bases with no gene match: 7. Germline V CDR1 and CDR2: SGHTA, FQGTGA.

CDR3 residues: CATTSLTVMETQYF. The CDR3 region has the DNA TGTGCCACCACAAGCCTGACAGTGATGGAGACCCAGTACTTC. The V gene is TRBV7-2, the J gene TRBJ2-5; tentative D call: TRBD1 (5 bases). The CDR3 sequence is 14 residues long. V lost 10 bases and J 5 bases, leaving 20 bases between the germline ends. Germline V CDR1 and CDR2: SGHTA, FQGNSA.

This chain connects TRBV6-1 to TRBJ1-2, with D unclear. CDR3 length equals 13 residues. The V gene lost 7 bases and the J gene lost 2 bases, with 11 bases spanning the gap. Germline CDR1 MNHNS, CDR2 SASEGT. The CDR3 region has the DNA TGTGCCAGCACCTCGATACAAAACTATGGCTACACCTTC. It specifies CASTSIQNYGYTF.

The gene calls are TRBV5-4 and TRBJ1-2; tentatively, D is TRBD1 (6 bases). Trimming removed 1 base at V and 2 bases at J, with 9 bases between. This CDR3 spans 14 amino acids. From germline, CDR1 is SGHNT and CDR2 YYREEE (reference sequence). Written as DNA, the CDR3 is TGTGCCAGCAGCTTGAGCGGACAGAACTATGGCTACACCTTC. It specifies CASSLSGQNYGYTF.

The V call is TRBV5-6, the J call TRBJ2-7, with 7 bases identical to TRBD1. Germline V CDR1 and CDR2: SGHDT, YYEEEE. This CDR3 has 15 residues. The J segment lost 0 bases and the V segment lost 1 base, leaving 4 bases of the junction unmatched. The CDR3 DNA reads TGTGCCAGCAGCTTGACAGGGGCTAGCTCCTACGAGCAGTACTTC. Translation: CASSLTGASSYEQYF.

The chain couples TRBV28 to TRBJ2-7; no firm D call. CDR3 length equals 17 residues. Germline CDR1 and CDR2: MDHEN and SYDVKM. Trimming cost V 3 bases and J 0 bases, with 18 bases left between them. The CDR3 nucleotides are TGTGCCAGCAGTTTGCCCCACGAAGCGATGAGCTCCTACGAGCAGTACTTC. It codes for CASSLPHEAMSSYEQYF.

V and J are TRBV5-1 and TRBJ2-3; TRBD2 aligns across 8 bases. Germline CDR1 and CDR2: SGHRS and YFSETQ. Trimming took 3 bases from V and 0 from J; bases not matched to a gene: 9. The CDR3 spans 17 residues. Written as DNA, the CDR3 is TGCGCCAGCAGCTCCGCCGGGACTAGGTTTAGCACAGATACGCAGTATTTT. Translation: CASSSAGTRFSTDTQYF.

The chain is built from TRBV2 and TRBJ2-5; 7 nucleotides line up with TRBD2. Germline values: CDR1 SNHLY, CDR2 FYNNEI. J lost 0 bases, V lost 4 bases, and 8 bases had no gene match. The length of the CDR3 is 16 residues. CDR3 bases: TGTGCCAGCAGTGGGGACCGAGCGGGGTACCAAGAGACCCAGTACTTC. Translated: CASSGDRAGYQETQYF.

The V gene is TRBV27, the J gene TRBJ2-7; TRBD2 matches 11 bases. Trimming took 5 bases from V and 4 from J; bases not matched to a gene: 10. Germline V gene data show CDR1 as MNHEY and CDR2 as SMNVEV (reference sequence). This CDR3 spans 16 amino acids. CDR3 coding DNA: TGTGCCAGCAGTCCGTCACTAGCGGGAGTGTCATACGAGCAGTACTTC. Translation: CASSPSLAGVSYEQYF.

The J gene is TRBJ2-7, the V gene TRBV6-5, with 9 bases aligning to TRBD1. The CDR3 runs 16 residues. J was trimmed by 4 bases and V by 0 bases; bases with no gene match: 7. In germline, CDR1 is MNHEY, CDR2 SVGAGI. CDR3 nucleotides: TGTGCCAGCAGTTACTCCCGGACAGGGGCCAATTACGAGCAGTACTTC. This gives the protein CASSYSRTGANYEQYF.